Each of the 9 T cell receptor beta chains below was sequenced from the same sample in a study of blood T cell repertoires in COVID-19. The repertoire was sequenced with immunoSEQ multiplex PCR; TCRdb's copy has only in-frame clones and lacks some. Of roughly 60,000 clones listed, approximately 82% are singletons. The specimen sequenced was peripheral blood. The receptors derive from a man aged 55 to 70 with acute or convalescent COVID-19.

The gene calls are TRBV18 and TRBJ2-3, with 7 bases that match TRBD1. The CDR3 loop spans 20 amino acids. Germline CDR1 and CDR2: KGHSH and LQKENI. The ends lost 3 bases at V and 1 base at J; junction bases unmatched: 19. CDR3 amino acids: CASSPPRQGRTHLGTDTQYF. The CDR3 DNA follows: TGTGCCAGCTCACCTCCTCGACAGGGACGGACTCATCTCGGCACAGATACGCAGTATTTT.

The chain combines TRBV21-1 with TRBJ1-1; the DNA was not used to check the table's D call, TRBD1. TRBV21-1 is annotated as a pseudogene. There are 15 residues in the CDR3. The CDR3 spells CASSAWRQGWTEAFF. The CDR3 region has the DNA TGTGCCAGCAGCGCCTGGCGACAGGGTTGGACTGAAGCTTTCTTT.

This chain links TRBV5-4 with TRBJ1-2; weak D call: TRBD1 (6 bases). This CDR3 is 14 amino acids long. Trimming pared 3 bases from V and 5 bases from J, leaving 14 bases between. Germline values: CDR1 SGHNT, CDR2 YYREEE (reference sequence). As DNA, the CDR3 is TGTGCCAGCAGCTCTAGGACAGAGGATTATGGCTACACCTTC. It encodes CASSSRTEDYGYTF.

The chain has TRBV6-1 and TRBJ1-2; no definite D call. Looked up from germline, CDR1 is MNHNS and CDR2 is SASEGT. The CDR3 spans 14 residues. V dropped 0 bases and J dropped 2 bases, with 7 bases sitting between them. CDR3 sequence: CASSEAEANYGYTF. The CDR3 nucleotides are TGTGCCAGCAGTGAAGCAGAGGCCAACTATGGCTACACCTTC.

This sequence joins TRBV12-3 or TRBV12-4 and TRBJ2-5, with D uncertain. This CDR3 region has 11 residues. Trimming took 3 bases from V and 7 from J, leaving 6 bases between them. Here the CDR3 reads CASSFTGTQYF. The CDR3 bases are TGTGCCAGCAGTTTTACGGGGACCCAGTACTTC.

This sequence joins TRBV5-1 and TRBJ2-7, with 8 bases matching TRBD2. V was clipped by 4 bases and J by 3 bases; unmatched bases: 3. Germline CDR1 SGHRS, CDR2 YFSETQ. This CDR3 comprises 13 residues. CDR3 sequence (DNA): TGCGCCAGCAGCCCCGCGGGGGGCTACGAGCAGTACTTC. Its protein is CASSPAGGYEQYF.

The V and J genes are TRBV12-5 and TRBJ1-2, with no clear D. Per germline, CDR1 LGHNT and CDR2 FRNRAP. The CDR3 spans 14 residues. Trimming removed 2 bases from V and 8 bases from J, with 15 bases in between. The CDR3 here is CASGLWQRTGGYTF. CDR3 sequence (DNA): TGTGCTAGTGGTTTGTGGCAGAGAACGGGGGGCTACACCTTC.

This clone appeared a few times. This chain links TRBV24-1 with TRBJ2-5, with 7 bases fitting TRBD1. J gave up 4 bases and V 10 bases, and 5 bases lay outside the gene matches. Germline CDR1 and CDR2: KGHDR and SFDVKD. CDR3 size: 12 residues. CDR3 amino acids: CATGTDLETQYF. CDR3 nucleotides: TGTGCCACGGGGACAGACCTAGAGACCCAGTACTTC.

The rearrangement uses TRBV7-2 and TRBJ1-2, with 8 bases matching TRBD1. This CDR3 region has 15 residues. Germline assignment: CDR1 SGHTA and CDR2 FQGNSA. Unmatched junction bases numbered 5, after V lost 2 bases and J lost 3 bases. The CDR3 DNA reads TGTGCCAGCAGCTTAATGCAGGGGGCTGACTATGGCTACACCTTC. This encodes CASSLMQGADYGYTF. Full variable domain (rest looked up from reference TRBV7-2 and TRBJ1-2): GAGVSQSPSNKVTEKGKDVELRCDPISGHTALYWYRQSLGQGLEFLIYFQGNSAPDKSGLPSDRFSAERTGGSVSTLTIQRTQQEDSAVYLCASSLMQGADYGYTFGSGTRLTVV.